This T cell receptor (beta chain) was retrieved from a study of neurological immune-mediated disorders (dated by TCRdb to the late 2010s). Describing the broader study: Among the 34 multiple sclerosis patients, relapsing-remitting MS accounted for some 30 and secondary progressive MS accounted for 3. The roughly 100 TCR-beta libraries covered PBMC samples along with longitudinal samples, technical triplicates, and paired sorted CD4+ and CD8+ T-cell subsets. Using UMI-based sequencing, the study compared peripheral blood TCR-beta repertoires from patients with HTLV-I-associated myelopathy (HAM/TSP), patients with multiple sclerosis, and healthy controls. Of the approximately 66 subjects in the cohort, some 14 were HAM/TSP patients, about 34 were multiple sclerosis patients, and approximately 20 were healthy controls. The study at large found these results: Expanded clones from different subjects shared no identical CDR3 amino acid sequences, which suggests that TCR-beta repertoires were private in all groups. TCR clonal expansion was highest in HAM/TSP patients and lowest in MS patients, with MS patients falling below even healthy controls. In a phylogenetic analysis, the repertoires of 18 out of 34 MS patients fell into a single cluster of related CDR3 sequences, pointing to a possible signature at the repertoire level. No clinical or MRI features were associated with the MS cluster, and the authors said that larger cohorts are needed.

Based on the germline V gene, the CDR1 and CDR2 sequences are SGHRS and YFSETQ. From the cysteine through the phenylalanine, the CDR3 covers 13 amino acids. Only the CDR3 DNA stays, 39 bases, in frame from base 1. At the junction V is shortened by 4 bases and J by 3 bases, with 10 bases in between. For unsorted PBMC libraries, 2 million PBMCs were used after storage in RNAlater at -80 degrees C until RNA extraction. The multiple sclerosis patients were enrolled in a US clinical protocol that used magnetic resonance imaging to evaluate disease progression. PBMCs were separated from peripheral blood using Ficoll-Hypaque density gradient centrifugation and then cryopreserved in liquid nitrogen. This clonotype was observed at least ten times. Its antigen target is currently unknown. There are no base qualities to consult, and no much larger clone falls within one base. To synthesize cDNA, template-switch 5'RACE was performed with a primer carrying a 10-nucleotide random unique molecular identifier so that each TCR transcript was tagged. Every sequencing run yielded over 190 million TCR-beta sequences covering 15-18 subjects. Total RNA was extracted with the RNeasy kit. Using the KAPA Real-time Library Amplification kit, TCR-beta VDJ regions were amplified with primers for the TCR constant region and the 5'RACE anchor. A first PCR added sample indexes and Illumina adaptors, after which a second PCR increased the library yield. After Ampure bead purification, the TCR product of roughly 650 bp was size-selected on a 2% E-gel SizeSelection system. Library quality was checked on a Bioanalyzer, concentration was measured with Qubit, and libraries were quantified with the Kapa Library Quantification kit before pooling. Libraries were sequenced paired-end 2 x 150 bp on an Illumina HiSeq 2500. To increase sequence diversity, roughly 24-32% phiX was spiked into each library pool. The authors' analysis ran thus. The quality-filtered reads were processed with the UMI-based MiGEC pipeline, whose error correction step removed more than 80% of the raw TCR sequences. IMGT germline references were used for alignment of VDJ genes, and clonotypes were defined by a unique CDR3 amino acid sequence together with V-J genes. Clonal expansion, Shannon diversity, and CDR3 relatedness (CalcPairwiseDistances, ClusterSamples) were evaluated with VDJtools, and phylogenetic trees were built with CLCbio workbench. Using coefficient-of-variation modelling across technical triplicates, the study counted a clone as expanded if it had at least 8 unique UMIs. TCRdb cleaned the public reads at Q25 with fastp, built clones with MiXCR and kept in-frame beta chains. Rows are unified per CDR3 protein, each entry keeping the most common DNA and genes. The V and J calls come from TCRdb's annotation, not from the publication. The sample table holds about 50,000 distinct CDR3 sequences, of which roughly 4.4% were seen once. The ten top clones hold approximately 2.9% of the sample.

This receptor was taken from a man aged 45-65 years with multiple sclerosis. Sequencing input: PBMCs. This receptor chain uses TRBV5-1 and TRBJ1-1; the D gene cannot be named for sure. This receptor has the CDR3 CASSPHTDTEAFF. The DNA sequence is TGCGCCAGCAGCCCACATACCGACACTGAAGCTTTCTTT.